The TCR beta chain described here comes from a study of PD-1 blockade in classical Hodgkin lymphoma. V lost 3 bases, J lost 10 bases, and 8 bases stayed unmatched. This CDR3 is 15 amino acids long. CDR1 is SGHVS, CDR2 FNYEAQ, per germline. TCRdb's copy holds only in-frame clones and misses some; the assay was immunoSEQ multiplex PCR. The profile shows some 26,000 clones, over 85% of them singletons. Time point indicated: newly diagnosed, previously untreated cHL patient sample. About this clone itself: Its antigen is still unknown.

Notes on the study in general: Newly diagnosed patients reportedly trailed healthy donors in baseline TCR diversity.

The gene calls are TRBV7-6 and TRBJ1-6; 8 nucleotides agree with TRBD1. Sequenced material: peripheral blood mononuclear cells (PBMCs). This clonotype originated in a human donor with classical Hodgkin lymphoma. The CDR3 spells CASSFLGTGPSPLHF. The CDR3 DNA sequence: TGTGCCAGCAGCTTCTTAGGGACAGGCCCCTCACCCCTCCACTTT.